This TCR beta chain appears in the sequencing data of a study of blood T cells in healthy people across ages. Trimming shortened V by 6 bases and J by 5 bases, and 10 bases separated the two germline ends. CDR1 and CDR2 (germline): ENHRY, SYGVKD. CDR3 length: 12 amino acids. This clonotype was seen a few times. Primed by a sample-barcoded 5' primer and a J-beta primer mix, a second PCR proceeded for roughly 7 to 12 cycles. From the 5' RACE reads, TCRdb called clonotypes with MiXCR, one entry per CDR3 protein. The table has over 950,000 distinct CDR3 sequences, 30% to 40% seen once. This chain joins TRBV10-3 and TRBJ2-5; perhaps TRBD1 as D (6 bases). The sequenced material came from blood. The sequence came from a young man in good health. The chain's CDR3 is CAISQGKETQYF. The DNA of the CDR3 is TGTGCCATCAGCCAGGGGAAGGAGACCCAGTACTTC.